What follows are 4 T cell receptor beta chains derived from one specimen sequenced in a study of cytomegalovirus exposure and HLA in healthy donors. PCR used 60 Vbeta primers and 13 Jbeta primers. Data came from immunoSEQ multiplex PCR; TCRdb stores just in-frame clones and leaves some out. The sample lists roughly 190,000 clones; about 84% were seen once. The sequencing input was PBMCs. The receptors were sampled from a woman in her thirties in good health and CMV-seropositive.

The V and J genes are TRBV4-1 and TRBJ2-1; 10 bases are shared with TRBD1. The CDR3 runs 16 residues. V lost 0 bases to trimming and J lost 7 bases; unmatched junction nucleotides: 6. Germline CDR1 MGHRA, CDR2 YSYEKL. CDR3 region: CASSQEGRTGGNEQFF. The CDR3 DNA reads TGCGCCAGCAGCCAAGAAGGTAGGACAGGGGGTAATGAGCAGTTCTTC.

This rearrangement joins TRBV11-2 to TRBJ1-1, with D hard to call. The ends were cut back, 5 bases at V and 2 bases at J, with 15 bases in the middle. The CDR3 contains 15 residues. Per germline, CDR1 SGHAT and CDR2 FQNNGV. The CDR3 here is CASSPDGRGNTEAFF. The CDR3 DNA reads TGTGCCAGCAGCCCCGACGGGCGGGGTAACACTGAAGCTTTCTTT.

V and J are TRBV5-1 and TRBJ2-5, with TRBD2 matching over 9 bases. This CDR3 has 16 residues. The J segment lost 4 bases and the V segment lost 0 bases, leaving 7 bases of the junction unmatched. The germline V gene encodes CDR1 SGHRS and CDR2 YFSETQ. The CDR3 region is CASSLAGGGALETQYF. The CDR3 nucleotides are TGCGCCAGCAGCTTGGCTGGCGGGGGGGCCCTAGAGACCCAGTACTTC. The variable domain in full, completed from reference TRBV5-1 and TRBJ2-5, reads KAGVTQTPRYLIKTRGQQVTLSCSPISGHRSVSWYQQTPGQGLQFLFEYFSETQRNKGNFPGRFSGRQFSNSRSEMNVSTLELGDSALYLCASSLAGGGALETQYFGPGTRLLVL.

The J gene is TRBJ2-2, the V gene TRBV6-1, with a tentative D call TRBD1 (6 bases). Germline-derived CDR1 and CDR2 are MNHNS and SASEGT. V lost 8 bases to trimming and J lost 6 bases, with 19 bases between them. The CDR3 length is 15 residues. CDR3 in DNA: TGTGCCAGCGGTACGGGCAGGGGAGTGTCCGGGGAGCTGTTTTTT. It translates to CASGTGRGVSGELFF.